Below, 18 T cell receptor beta chains from the same sample are listed, as sequenced in a study of T-cell memory formation after mild COVID-19. TCRdb redid the calling of the 5' RACE reads with MiXCR, one entry per CDR3 protein. This table has approximately 300,000 distinct CDR3 sequences, approximately 16% appearing once. The sequencing sample was made of PBMCs or a T cell subset sorted from them (not recorded which). The receptor source for this set is a man aged 18 to 30 who had mild COVID-19 (a few samples of this study predate the infection). Cell type and time point are not known.

The chain joins TRBV2 to TRBJ1-5; D is perhaps TRBD1 (5 bases). The V and J ends lost 1 base and 2 bases respectively, with 9 bases between them. The CDR3 covers 15 residues. Germline V gives CDR1 SNHLY, CDR2 FYNNEI. The CDR3 loop reads CASSEVDIGNQPQHF. As DNA, the CDR3 is TGTGCCAGCAGTGAAGTGGACATTGGCAATCAGCCCCAGCATTTT.

V is TRBV7-2 and J is TRBJ2-7, with D perhaps TRBD2 (6 bases). The germline V gene encodes CDR1 SGHTA and CDR2 FQGNSA. The germline V and J ends were trimmed by 6 bases and 0 bases, with 15 bases remaining between them. The CDR3 covers 15 residues. CDR3 nucleotide sequence: TGTGCCAGCAGTGACCAGACTAGTATCTCCTACGAGCAGTACTTC. Protein sequence: CASSDQTSISYEQYF.

V gene TRBV20-1 combines with J gene TRBJ1-5; no firm D call. Germline CDR1 reads DFQATT; CDR2 reads SNEGSKA (reference sequence). This CDR3 has 14 residues. V lost 6 bases to trimming and J lost 5 bases, with 17 bases between them. Written as DNA, the CDR3 is TGCAGTGCAACCCGACAAGGCGGTGATCAGCCCCAGCATTTT. Protein product: CSATRQGGDQPQHF.

This clonotype was counted many times. The chain combines TRBV30 with TRBJ2-7; 9 positions match TRBD2. The J segment lost 4 bases and the V segment lost 5 bases, leaving 9 bases of the junction unmatched. Per germline, CDR1 GTSNPN and CDR2 SVGIG (reference sequence). The CDR3 length is 14 residues. CDR3 bases: TGTGCCTGGGAGAATAGCGGGGGCTTTTACGAGCAGTACTTC. Translated: CAWENSGGFYEQYF.

The V and J genes are TRBV7-2 and TRBJ2-1; D gene uncertain. V was trimmed by 6 bases and J by 8 bases, leaving 17 bases between them. The CDR3 is 14 amino acids. Germline values: CDR1 SGHTA, CDR2 FQGNSA. The CDR3: CASSRQASLYEQFF. The CDR3 coding sequence is TGTGCCAGCAGTCGCCAGGCTAGTTTGTATGAGCAGTTCTTC.

This clonotype was counted between two and nine times. This chain uses TRBV20-1 with TRBJ2-7, with 10 bases lining up with TRBD1. Germline V gene sequence: CDR1 DFQATT, CDR2 SNEGSKA (reference sequence). The CDR3 length is 13 residues. J lost 4 bases, V lost 5 bases, and 5 bases had no gene match. CDR3: CSAGGGQGYEQYF. The CDR3 DNA follows: TGCAGTGCTGGCGGGGGACAGGGGTACGAGCAGTACTTC.

This clonotype was counted between two and nine times. The rearrangement joins TRBV6-5 to TRBJ2-3; D is undetermined. V was shortened by 8 bases and J by 4 bases, with 10 bases between the two germline ends. The germline CDR1 and CDR2 sequences are MNHEY and SVGAGI. This CDR3 region has 12 residues. CDR3 protein: CASHQGPDTQYF. The CDR3, as DNA: TGTGCCAGCCACCAAGGTCCAGATACGCAGTATTTT.

This clonotype was seen a handful of times. The V call is TRBV6-6, the J call TRBJ1-2, with 10 bases fitting TRBD1. V dropped 2 bases and J dropped 2; count of bases not matched to a gene: 8. The CDR3 extends over 17 amino acids. In germline, CDR1 is MNHNY, CDR2 SVGAGI (reference sequence). CDR3 nucleotides: TGTGCCAGCAGTTACGGACAGGGGGAGATATTCAACTATGGCTACACCTTC. It specifies CASSYGQGEIFNYGYTF.

This clonotype was found a few times. The chain joins TRBV10-3 to TRBJ2-7; D may match TRBD1 or TRBD2 (6 bases each). Germline assignment: CDR1 ENHRY and CDR2 SYGVKD. This CDR3 spans 15 amino acids. Trimming pared 4 bases from V and 3 bases from J, leaving 16 bases between. The chain's CDR3 is CAISAGGRSRYEQYV. CDR3 in DNA: TGTGCCATCAGTGCCGGGGGCCGATCCCGCTACGAGCAGTACGTC.

This chain links TRBV4-3 with TRBJ2-1, with D unresolved. V was shortened by 1 base and J by 0 bases, with 7 bases between the two germline ends. CDR3 size: 15 residues. CDR1 and CDR2 (germline): LGHNA, YSLEER. The CDR3 nucleotides are TGCGCCAGCAGCCAAGCCCCGGGCTCCTACAATGAGCAGTTCTTC. This gives the protein CASSQAPGSYNEQFF.

The chain is built from TRBV7-2 and TRBJ1-2, with TRBD1 as a possible D gene (6 bases). There are 12 residues in the CDR3. V gave up 5 bases and J gave up 10 bases, with 14 bases separating them. Germline V CDR1 and CDR2: SGHTA, FQGNSA. The CDR3 coding sequence is TGTGCCAGCAGCCTAACAGGGTTGGTCTACACCTTC. This encodes CASSLTGLVYTF. The variable domain in full, with the rest retrieved from reference TRBV7-2 and TRBJ1-2, is GAGVSQSPSNKVTEKGKDVELRCDPISGHTALYWYRQSLGQGLEFLIYFQGNSAPDKSGLPSDRFSAERTGGSVSTLTIQRTQQEDSAVYLCASSLTGLVYTFGSGTRLTVV.

Only a few counts were recorded for this clonotype. CDR3 amino acids: CASSVEEQTGQFF. In DNA, the CDR3 is TGTGCCAGCAGTGTCGAGGAACAGACGGGGCAGTTCTTC. V gene TRBV6-1 combines with J gene TRBJ2-1; D is undetermined. CDR1 and CDR2 from the germline V gene are MNHNS and SASEGT. V gave up 4 bases and J gave up 12 bases, with 16 bases separating them. This CDR3 region has 13 residues.

In this sample, this clonotype turned up many times. The rearrangement links TRBV20-1 to TRBJ1-2; no clear D gene. This CDR3 has 12 residues. V was shortened by 3 bases and J by 4 bases, with 9 bases between the two germline ends. The V gene's germline CDR1 is DFQATT and CDR2 SNEGSKA (reference sequence). The CDR3 is CSASPPSYGYTF. The CDR3 DNA reads TGCAGTGCTAGCCCCCCCAGCTATGGCTACACCTTC.

This clonotype was recorded at least ten times. The J gene is TRBJ1-2, the V gene TRBV3-1, with a tentative D call TRBD1 (5 bases). CDR3 length equals 15 residues. The V end was cut by 4 bases, the J end by 4 bases, with 16 bases between. CDR1 is LGHDT, CDR2 YNNKEL, per germline (reference sequence). The CDR3 DNA is TGTGCCAGCAGCCTTGGGGACGGCTACTTCTATGGCTACACCTTC. It is translated as CASSLGDGYFYGYTF.

The sample holds a few counts of this clonotype. The rearrangement uses TRBV2 and TRBJ2-7, with D hard to call. CDR3 length: 16 amino acids. CDR1 and CDR2 from the germline V gene are SNHLY and FYNNEI. V lost 0 bases, J lost 3 bases, and 15 bases lay in between. CDR3 in amino acids: CASSEAEPGPFYEQYF. CDR3 sequence (DNA): TGTGCCAGCAGTGAAGCTGAGCCAGGACCTTTCTACGAGCAGTACTTC.

CDR3 region: CASSGSGGGELFF. The DNA for the CDR3 is TGTGCCAGTAGTGGTAGTGGAGGCGGGGAGCTGTTTTTT. This rearrangement joins TRBV19 to TRBJ2-2, with a tentative D call TRBD2 (5 bases). The germline V gene encodes CDR1 LNHDA and CDR2 SQIVND (reference sequence). The CDR3 has 13 amino acids. With 5 bases removed from V and 7 bases from J, the gap between germline ends came to 11 bases.

The chain joins TRBV11-2 to TRBJ2-1; 8 bases align to TRBD2. Germline CDR1 is SGHAT and CDR2 is FQNNGV. This CDR3 region has 15 residues. V shed 5 bases, J shed 7 bases, and the junction held 10 bases outside the gene matches. The CDR3 here is CASSPRAGGGNEQFF. The CDR3 DNA is TGTGCCAGCAGCCCTAGGGCGGGGGGCGGAAATGAGCAGTTCTTC.

This clonotype was seen a handful of times. This chain connects TRBV6-2 or TRBV6-3 to TRBJ2-5; TRBD2 aligns across 9 bases. Looked up from germline, CDR1 is MNHEY and CDR2 is SVGEGT. The CDR3 loop spans 14 amino acids. Trimming removed 4 bases from V and 6 bases from J; junction bases left unmatched: 6. CDR3 residues: CASSWLAGTQTQYF. The CDR3 DNA is TGTGCCAGCAGTTGGCTAGCGGGGACACAGACCCAGTACTTC.